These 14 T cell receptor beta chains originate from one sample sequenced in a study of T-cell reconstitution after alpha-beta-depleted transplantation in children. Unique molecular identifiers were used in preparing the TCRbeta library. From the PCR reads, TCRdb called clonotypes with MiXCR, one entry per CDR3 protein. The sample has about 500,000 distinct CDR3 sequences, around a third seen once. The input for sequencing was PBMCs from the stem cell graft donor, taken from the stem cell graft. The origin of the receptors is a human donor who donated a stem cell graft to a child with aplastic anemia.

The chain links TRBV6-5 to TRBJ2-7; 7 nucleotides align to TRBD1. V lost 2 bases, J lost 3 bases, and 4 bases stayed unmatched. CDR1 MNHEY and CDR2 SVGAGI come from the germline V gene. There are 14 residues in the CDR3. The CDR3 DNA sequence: TGTGCCAGCAGTTACGACGGACAGGACTACGAGCAGTACTTC. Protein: CASSYDGQDYEQYF.

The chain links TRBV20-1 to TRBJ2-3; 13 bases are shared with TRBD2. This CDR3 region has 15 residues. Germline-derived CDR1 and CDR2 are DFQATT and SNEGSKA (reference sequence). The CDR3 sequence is CGTSGTLVSTDTQYF. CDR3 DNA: TGCGGGACTAGCGGGACCCTAGTATCCACAGATACGCAGTATTTT.

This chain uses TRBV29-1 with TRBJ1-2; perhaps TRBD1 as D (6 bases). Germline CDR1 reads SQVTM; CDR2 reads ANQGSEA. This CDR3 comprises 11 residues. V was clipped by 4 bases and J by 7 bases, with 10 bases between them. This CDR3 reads CSVGGGGGYTF. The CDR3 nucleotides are TGCAGCGTTGGAGGGGGGGGTGGCTACACCTTC. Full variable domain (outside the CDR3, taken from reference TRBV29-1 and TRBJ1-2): SAVISQKPSRDICQRGTSLTIQCQVDSQVTMMFWYRQQPGQSLTLIATANQGSEATYESGFVIDKFPISRPNLTFSTLTVSNMSPEDSSIYLCSVGGGGGYTFGSGTRLTVV.

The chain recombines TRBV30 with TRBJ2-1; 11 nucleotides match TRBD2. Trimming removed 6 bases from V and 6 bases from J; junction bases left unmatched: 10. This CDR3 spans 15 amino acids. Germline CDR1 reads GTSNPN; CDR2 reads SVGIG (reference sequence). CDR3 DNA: TGTGCCTGCACCTTCGGGCTAGCGGGAGGCAATGAGCAGTTCTTC. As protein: CACTFGLAGGNEQFF.

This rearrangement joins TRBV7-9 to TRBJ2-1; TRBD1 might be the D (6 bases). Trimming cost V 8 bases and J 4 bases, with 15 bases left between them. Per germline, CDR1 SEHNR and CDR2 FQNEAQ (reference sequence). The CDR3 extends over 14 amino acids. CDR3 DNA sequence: TGTGCCAGCTGCTCCTGGACAGTTTACAATGAGCAGTTCTTC. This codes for CASCSWTVYNEQFF.

The CDR3 reads CASSPSTGAPNEQFF. The CDR3 DNA reads as TGTGCCAGCAGCCCATCGACAGGGGCGCCGAATGAGCAGTTCTTC. This rearrangement joins TRBV5-6 to TRBJ2-1, with 8 bases matching TRBD1. CDR1 SGHDT and CDR2 YYEEEE come from the germline V gene. V gave up 4 bases and J gave up 7 bases; unmatched junction bases: 10. CDR3 size: 15 residues.

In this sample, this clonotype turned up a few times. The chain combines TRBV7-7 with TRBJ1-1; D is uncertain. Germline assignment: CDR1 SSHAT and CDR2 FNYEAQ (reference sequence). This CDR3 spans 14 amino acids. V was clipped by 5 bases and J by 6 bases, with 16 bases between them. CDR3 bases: TGTGCCAGCAGCGGAGGCCCCTTTTCGGCTGAAGCTTTCTTT. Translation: CASSGGPFSAEAFF.

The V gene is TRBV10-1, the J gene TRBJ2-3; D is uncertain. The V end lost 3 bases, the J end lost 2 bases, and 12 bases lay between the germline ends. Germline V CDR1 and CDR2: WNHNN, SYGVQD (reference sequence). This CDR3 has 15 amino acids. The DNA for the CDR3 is TGCGCCAGCAGTGAACTATCACTTACCACAGATACGCAGTATTTT. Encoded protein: CASSELSLTTDTQYF.

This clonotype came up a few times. CDR3 nucleotide sequence: TGCAGTGCTAGAGAACCGGGGCTGATCACAGATACGCAGTATTTT. Translation gives CSAREPGLITDTQYF. This rearrangement joins TRBV20-1 to TRBJ2-3; possibly TRBD1 or TRBD2 for D (5 bases each). Germline V gives CDR1 DFQATT, CDR2 SNEGSKA (reference sequence). V lost 0 bases and J 2 bases, leaving 12 bases between the germline ends. The CDR3 is made up of 15 amino acids.

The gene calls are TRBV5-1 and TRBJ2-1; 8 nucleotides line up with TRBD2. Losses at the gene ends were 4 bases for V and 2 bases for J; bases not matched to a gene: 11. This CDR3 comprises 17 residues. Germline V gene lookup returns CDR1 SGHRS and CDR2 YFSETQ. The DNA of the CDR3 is TGCGCCAGCAGCCTCCACTGGGCGGGAGGACCCTACAATGAGCAGTTCTTC. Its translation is CASSLHWAGGPYNEQFF.

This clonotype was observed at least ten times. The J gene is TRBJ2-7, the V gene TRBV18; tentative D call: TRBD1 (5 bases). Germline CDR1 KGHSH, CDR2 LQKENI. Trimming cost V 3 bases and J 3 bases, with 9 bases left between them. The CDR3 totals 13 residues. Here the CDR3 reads CASSPLDSYEQYF. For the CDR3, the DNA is TGTGCCAGCTCACCGCTCGACAGCTACGAGCAGTACTTC.

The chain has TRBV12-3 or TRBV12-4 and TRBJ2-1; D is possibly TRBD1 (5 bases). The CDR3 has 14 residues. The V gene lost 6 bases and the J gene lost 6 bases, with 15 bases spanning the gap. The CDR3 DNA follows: TGTGCCAGCAGGGACACCCTGGCAGTCAATGAGCAGTTCTTC. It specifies CASRDTLAVNEQFF.

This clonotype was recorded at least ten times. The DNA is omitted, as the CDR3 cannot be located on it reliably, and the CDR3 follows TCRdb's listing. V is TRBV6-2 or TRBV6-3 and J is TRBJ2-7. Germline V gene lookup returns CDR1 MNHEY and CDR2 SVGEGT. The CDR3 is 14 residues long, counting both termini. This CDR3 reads CASSTSEISYEQYV.

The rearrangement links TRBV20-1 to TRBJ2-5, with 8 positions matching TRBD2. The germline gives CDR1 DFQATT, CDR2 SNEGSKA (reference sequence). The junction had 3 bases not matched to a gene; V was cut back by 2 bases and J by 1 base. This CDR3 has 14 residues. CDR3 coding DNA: TGCAGTGCTAGACTAGCGGGCTTCCAAGAGACCCAGTACTTC. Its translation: CSARLAGFQETQYF.